The clone carrying this TCR beta chain appeared many times. The antigen is unknown. This sample was included in a study of neurological immune-mediated disorders. Findings and limits, study-wide: No CDR3 amino acid sequences recurred among expanded clones across subjects, suggesting private repertoires in all groups.

The team produced cDNA through 5'RACE using 10-nucleotide random UMIs. TCRdb re-analysed the 5' RACE reads in MiXCR, keeping a single row per CDR3 protein. This sample has roughly 100,000 distinct CDR3 sequences, with around 3.5% found just once. Germline loops: CDR1 DFQATT, CDR2 SNEGSKA (reference sequence). This CDR3 region has 14 residues. Losses at the gene ends were 3 bases for V and 4 bases for J; bases not matched to a gene: 6. V usage is TRBV20-1 and J usage is TRBJ2-3; 8 nucleotides line up with TRBD2. The TCR originated in a woman in her forties or fifties with multiple sclerosis. The specimen was PBMCs. CDR3 in amino acids: CSARGLVSPDTQYF. The CDR3 coding sequence is TGCAGTGCTAGGGGACTAGTCTCCCCAGATACGCAGTATTTT.